The 8 T cell receptor beta chains presented below share a single source sample, sequenced in a study of T cell repertoires in cytomegalovirus infection. One entry per CDR3 protein results from TCRdb running MiXCR on the reads. The sample includes approximately 630,000 distinct CDR3 sequences, roughly 26% of them seen just once. Sequenced material: CD8+ T cells from PBMCs. All receptors come from a human donor in good health (CMV status not recorded). Some clones in this sample may be carry-over from other donors' samples.

This clonotype was seen at least ten times. V usage is TRBV7-6 and J usage is TRBJ1-4; 10 nucleotides agree with TRBD1. This CDR3 has 14 amino acids. Germline CDR1 is SGHVS and CDR2 is FNYEAQ. V was clipped by 3 bases and J by 6 bases; unmatched bases: 1. CDR3: CASSFGTGDEKLFF. In DNA, the CDR3 is TGTGCCAGCAGCTTCGGGACAGGGGATGAAAAACTGTTTTTT. The full variable domain, rest sourced from reference TRBV7-6 and TRBJ1-4, is GAGVSQSPRYKVTKRGQDVALRCDPISGHVSLYWYRQALGQGPEFLTYFNYEAQQDKSGLPNDRFSAERPEGSISTLTIQRTEQRDSAMYRCASSFGTGDEKLFFGSGTQLSVL.

This chain uses TRBV6-4 with TRBJ2-1; D uncertain. The ends were cut back, 5 bases at V and 4 bases at J, with 18 bases in the middle. Germline V gene lookup returns CDR1 MRHNA and CDR2 SNTAGT. There are 16 residues in the CDR3. The CDR3 reads CASSQTAFSKYNEQFF. In DNA, the CDR3 is TGTGCCAGCAGTCAAACAGCGTTTTCAAAATACAATGAGCAGTTCTTC.

This clonotype was seen a few times. The V gene is TRBV6-6, the J gene TRBJ1-3; 9 nucleotides line up with TRBD1. Germline V gene sequence: CDR1 MNHNY, CDR2 SVGAGI (reference sequence). CDR3 length: 16 residues. V trimming: 6 bases; J trimming: 1 base; junction bases outside the gene matches: 7. CDR3: CASSLDRGGSGNTIYF. CDR3 in DNA: TGTGCCAGCAGCCTGGACAGGGGCGGATCTGGAAACACCATATATTTT.

The sample holds a few counts of this clonotype. V and J are TRBV28 and TRBJ2-1; unclear D gene. The CDR3 runs to 15 residues. Germline-derived CDR1 and CDR2 are MDHEN and SYDVKM. Trimming stripped 2 bases from V and 2 bases from J, with 10 bases between. The CDR3 protein is CASSLTSMTYNEQFF. The DNA of the CDR3 is TGTGCCAGCAGTTTAACCAGCATGACCTACAATGAGCAGTTCTTC.

The V and J genes are TRBV28 and TRBJ2-7; D is perhaps TRBD1 or TRBD2 (5 bases each). This CDR3 has 15 amino acids. The germline V and J ends were trimmed by 7 bases and 4 bases, with 20 bases remaining between them. Germline CDR1 reads MDHEN; CDR2 reads SYDVKM. CDR3: CASKGPGRSKYEQYV. The CDR3 coding sequence is TGTGCCAGCAAGGGACCGGGACGGTCAAAGTACGAGCAGTACGTC.

This clonotype was observed at least ten times. Written as DNA, the CDR3 is TGTGCCAGCAGCTACGGGGGGTCCTACAATGAGCAGTTCTTC. It codes for CASSYGGSYNEQFF. The chain has TRBV6-2 or TRBV6-3 and TRBJ2-1; 7 nucleotides agree with TRBD2. This CDR3 has 14 amino acids. V shed 6 bases and J 1 base; nucleotides not matched to a gene: 3. From germline, CDR1 is MNHEY and CDR2 SVGEGT.

This clonotype was found many times. The V and J genes are TRBV7-9 and TRBJ2-1; D perhaps matches TRBD1 (6 bases). V was shortened by 1 base and J by 1 base, with 8 bases between the two germline ends. The CDR3 consists of 15 residues. Looked up from germline, CDR1 is SEHNR and CDR2 is FQNEAQ (reference sequence). The DNA of the CDR3 is TGTGCCAGCAGCTTAGTTCAGGGGTCCTACAATGAGCAGTTCTTC. It encodes CASSLVQGSYNEQFF.

There are many counts of this clonotype. The chain recombines TRBV7-2 with TRBJ2-7; D unresolved. Germline V gene data show CDR1 as SGHTA and CDR2 as FQGNSA. This CDR3 has 12 amino acids. The V end lost 4 bases, the J end lost 10 bases, and 14 bases lay between the germline ends. The DNA for the CDR3 is TGTGCCAGCAGCTCTTCGAGGTACCCTCAGTACTTC. Protein sequence: CASSSSRYPQYF.